This T cell receptor beta chain comes out of a study of preoperative IRX-2 immunotherapy in early breast cancer. This clone showed up just a few times. Indicated treatment: preoperative locoregional IRX-2 cytokine immunotherapy. Samples came from a phase Ib trial of preoperative locoregional IRX-2 cytokine immunotherapy. Using immunoSEQ multiplex PCR, the repertoire was profiled, and TCRdb retains in-frame clones only, with some absent. The table has roughly 14,000 clones, roughly 91% seen once. The receptor was isolated from a human donor with breast cancer. The sample was gathered from a patient treated with IRX-2 immunotherapy.

The CDR3 spells CASSLEVGRELFF. DNA of the CDR3: TGTGCCAGCAGCTTAGAAGTCGGGAGGGAGCTGTTTTTT. This sequence joins TRBV7-2 and TRBJ2-2; D is perhaps TRBD2 (5 bases). The CDR3 length is 13 residues. Germline CDR1 SGHTA, CDR2 FQGNSA. V lost 1 base and J lost 9, with 9 bases in between.